One and the same sample provided the 15 T cell receptor beta chains below, sequenced in a study of a mutant IDH1 vaccine in newly diagnosed glioma (dated by TCRdb to about 2021). Reading the label with the study, this specimen's time point is: baseline, week 1 (first vaccination visit). Explained via the paper, the treatment or condition label denotes: pre-vaccination baseline after standard-of-care therapy. The protocol used for the library was the immunoSEQ multiplex PCR assay. The clones in this table, taken by TCRdb from immuneACCESS, are in-frame only. Not every clone is retained; where verified, under half of the shortfall comes from an unresolved V gene, and the cause of the rest is unknown. This sample lists 45,000 to 65,000 clones; 80% to 90% were detected once. The ten largest account for around 21% of the sample. This sample comprised PBMCs, obtained from a glioma patient treated with radiotherapy, temozolomide or both. These receptors were taken from a man between 18 and 35 years old with glioma.

The chain couples TRBV7-9 to TRBJ1-1; perhaps TRBD1 as D (6 bases). The CDR3 loop spans 15 amino acids. From germline, CDR1 is SEHNR and CDR2 FQNEAQ (reference sequence). V dropped 3 bases and J dropped 6 bases, with 17 bases sitting between them. CDR3 loop: CASSLGRGAGSEAFF. CDR3 in DNA: TGTGCCAGCAGCTTGGGCCGGGGGGCAGGATCTGAAGCTTTCTTT.

As to this clone: At one end the junction does not follow the germline gene, possibly because of a read error. V usage is TRBV7-3 and J usage is TRBJ2-6; D is possibly TRBD2 (7 bases). The CDR3 totals 14 residues. Germline V lookup: CDR1 SGHTA, CDR2 FQGTGA. The CDR3: CASSPQGGDNVLTF. The CDR3 region has the DNA TGTGCCAGCAGCCCACAAGGGGGGGACAACGTCCTGACTTTC.

The chain combines TRBV2 with TRBJ2-2; unclear D gene. Germline V gene lookup returns CDR1 SNHLY and CDR2 FYNNEI. This CDR3 has 14 residues. Trimming stripped 2 bases from V and 0 bases from J, with 4 bases between. The CDR3 DNA reads as TGTGCCAGCAGTGAATTCGCGAACACCGGGGAGCTGTTTTTT. As protein: CASSEFANTGELFF.

The chain links TRBV7-9 to TRBJ1-1, with a possible D match to TRBD1 (5 bases). The germline gives CDR1 SEHNR, CDR2 FQNEAQ (reference sequence). The V end lost 5 bases, the J end lost 0 bases, and 10 bases lay between the germline ends. The CDR3 totals 14 residues. The CDR3 loop reads CASSARGLNTEAFF. CDR3 nucleotide sequence: TGTGCCAGCAGCGCAAGGGGACTGAACACTGAAGCTTTCTTT.

The rearrangement joins TRBV7-3 to TRBJ2-3; D is perhaps TRBD2 (6 bases). Germline lookup yields CDR1 SGHTA and CDR2 FQGTGA. The CDR3 consists of 13 residues. The V gene lost 2 bases and the J gene lost 11 bases, with 14 bases spanning the gap. This CDR3 reads CASSLVQGGVQYF. CDR3 DNA: TGTGCCAGCAGCTTAGTTCAGGGAGGAGTGCAGTATTTT. Filled out from reference TRBV7-3 and TRBJ2-3, the complete variable domain reads GAGVSQTPSNKVTEKGKYVELRCDPISGHTALYWYRQSLGQGPEFLIYFQGTGAADDSGLPNDRFFAVRPEGSVSTLKIQRTERGDSAVYLCASSLVQGGVQYFGPGTRLTVL.

The V gene is TRBV7-9, the J gene TRBJ2-7, with unresolved D. The CDR3 has 14 residues. Trimming cost V 4 bases and J 2 bases, with 12 bases left between them. Germline values: CDR1 SEHNR, CDR2 FQNEAQ (reference sequence). CDR3 residues: CASSSIGGTYEQYF. The DNA of the CDR3 is TGTGCCAGCAGCTCAATTGGCGGCACCTACGAGCAGTACTTC.

V gene TRBV9 combines with J gene TRBJ2-2, with D uncertain. This CDR3 is built from 13 residues. Trimming stripped 6 bases from V and 5 bases from J, with 11 bases between. Germline assignment: CDR1 SGDLS and CDR2 YYNGEE. The CDR3 region has the DNA TGTGCCAGCAAGAGGACCACAACCGGGGAGCTGTTTTTT. This gives the protein CASKRTTTGELFF.

This chain uses TRBV11-2 with TRBJ1-4; D remains ambiguous. CDR3 size: 16 residues. Trimming took 1 base from V and 8 from J, leaving 17 bases between them. Germline V gene lookup returns CDR1 SGHAT and CDR2 FQNNGV. The CDR3 DNA reads TGTGCCAGCAGCTTAGGTCCACAAATACGCGCCGAAAAACTGTTTTTT. This translates into CASSLGPQIRAEKLFF.

This chain links TRBV18 with TRBJ2-1; 7 bases line up with TRBD1. The length of the CDR3 is 12 residues. With 3 bases clipped from V and 10 bases from J, the junction kept 3 bases outside the gene matches. Germline CDR1 is KGHSH and CDR2 is LQKENI. The CDR3 DNA sequence: TGTGCCAGCTCACCGGGACAGATGGAGCAGTTCTTC. It yields the protein CASSPGQMEQFF.

The chain recombines TRBV4-2 with TRBJ2-6, with D possibly matching TRBD1 (5 bases). V was trimmed by 0 bases and J by 0 bases, leaving 6 bases between them. CDR3 size: 16 residues. Germline CDR1 and CDR2: LGHNA and YNFKEQ. CDR3 nucleotides: TGTGCCAGCAGCCAAGATGGGGCCTCTGGGGCCAACGTCCTGACTTTC. It yields the protein CASSQDGASGANVLTF.

The rearrangement links TRBV29-1 to TRBJ1-3; D is perhaps TRBD1 (5 bases). CDR3 length: 16 amino acids. Trimming removed 3 bases from V and 4 bases from J, with 19 bases in between. The germline V gene has CDR1 SQVTM and CDR2 ANQGSEA. The CDR3 protein is CSVDIQDAPGGNTIYF. CDR3 coding DNA: TGCAGCGTTGATATTCAGGACGCACCAGGGGGAAACACCATATATTTT.

The chain joins TRBV18 to TRBJ2-7; D remains ambiguous. The CDR3 has 13 residues. In germline, CDR1 is KGHSH, CDR2 LQKENI. V lost 5 bases, J lost 3 bases, and 11 bases lay in between. CDR3 nucleotide sequence: TGTGCCAGCTCATTAGAACTTAACTACGAGCAGTACTTC. Protein: CASSLELNYEQYF.

This chain joins TRBV6-5 and TRBJ1-2, with D perhaps TRBD1 (5 bases). The V end lost 4 bases, the J end lost 4 bases, and 13 bases lay between the germline ends. The length of the CDR3 is 14 residues. CDR1 and CDR2 from the germline V gene are MNHEY and SVGAGI. The CDR3 coding sequence is TGTGCCAGCAGTTCAGGGACGGGATCCTATGGCTACACCTTC. Its protein product is CASSSGTGSYGYTF.

The gene calls are TRBV7-2 and TRBJ2-6, with 8 bases aligning to TRBD1. After removal of 5 bases from V and 4 bases from J, the junction contained 4 bases not matched to a gene. Germline V lookup: CDR1 SGHTA, CDR2 FQGNSA. The CDR3 contains 15 residues. The CDR3 nucleotides are TGTGCCAGCAGCGCAGGGGGCGGCGGGGCCAACGTCCTGACTTTC. It yields the protein CASSAGGGGANVLTF.

The rearrangement links TRBV5-1 to TRBJ2-1, with no clear D. Trimming shortened V by 1 base and J by 3 bases, and 17 bases separated the two germline ends. The CDR3 is 17 residues long. Germline V gene lookup returns CDR1 SGHRS and CDR2 YFSETQ. This CDR3 is CASSLSRGVAFYNEQFF. CDR3 nucleotides: TGCGCCAGCAGCTTGTCCCGAGGCGTGGCTTTCTACAATGAGCAGTTCTTC. The full variable domain, completed using reference TRBV5-1 and TRBJ2-1, is KAGVTQTPRYLIKTRGQQVTLSCSPISGHRSVSWYQQTPGQGLQFLFEYFSETQRNKGNFPGRFSGRQFSNSRSEMNVSTLELGDSALYLCASSLSRGVAFYNEQFFGPGTRLTVL.